These 4 T cell receptor beta chains came from one sample sequenced in a study of OX40 agonist ivuxolimab in advanced cancers. Repertoires were generated with immunoSEQ multiplex PCR, while TCRdb's copy carries only in-frame clones and drops some. This sample has tens of thousands of clones, with less than 95% found just once. The specimen was CD4+ or CD8+ T cells sorted from blood, collected in a trial of the OX40 agonist ivuxolimab. These receptors were collected from an adult with an advanced solid tumor such as melanoma, head and neck, liver or kidney cancer.

The genes are TRBV30 and TRBJ1-5, with D possibly being TRBD1 (5 bases). V was clipped by 2 bases and J by 7 bases, with 12 bases between them. This CDR3 has 13 residues. The germline gives CDR1 GTSNPN, CDR2 SVGIG (reference sequence). CDR3 in amino acids: CAWSTTGTQPQHF. The CDR3 DNA reads as TGTGCCTGGAGTACAACAGGAACCCAGCCCCAGCATTTT.

J is TRBJ1-4 and V is TRBV7-9; D gene ambiguous. The CDR3 is made up of 14 amino acids. Trimming took off 1 base at V and 4 bases at J, with 7 bases between the two ends. Germline CDR1 reads SEHNR; CDR2 reads FQNEAQ (reference sequence). CDR3: CASSLVSVNEKLFF. The CDR3 region has the DNA TGTGCCAGCAGCTTAGTTTCGGTTAATGAAAAACTGTTTTTT.

In this sample, this clone turned up once. V usage is TRBV28 and J usage is TRBJ1-2; 8 bases line up with TRBD1. The V gene's germline CDR1 is MDHEN and CDR2 SYDVKM. The CDR3 runs 12 residues. J gave up 12 bases and V 8 bases, and 11 bases lay outside the gene matches. This CDR3 is CASATGDYRDTF. In nucleotides, the CDR3 is TGTGCCAGCGCGACAGGGGATTATAGGGACACCTTC.

J is TRBJ2-5 and V is TRBV7-9, with 10 nucleotides matching TRBD2. V shed 10 bases and J 1 base; nucleotides not matched to a gene: 15. This CDR3 is built from 17 residues. Per the germline V gene, CDR1 is SEHNR and CDR2 is FQNEAQ (reference sequence). The CDR3 loop reads CATNRLVAGGSQETQYF. In DNA form, the CDR3 reads TGTGCCACCAACCGACTGGTAGCGGGGGGCTCCCAAGAGACCCAGTACTTC.